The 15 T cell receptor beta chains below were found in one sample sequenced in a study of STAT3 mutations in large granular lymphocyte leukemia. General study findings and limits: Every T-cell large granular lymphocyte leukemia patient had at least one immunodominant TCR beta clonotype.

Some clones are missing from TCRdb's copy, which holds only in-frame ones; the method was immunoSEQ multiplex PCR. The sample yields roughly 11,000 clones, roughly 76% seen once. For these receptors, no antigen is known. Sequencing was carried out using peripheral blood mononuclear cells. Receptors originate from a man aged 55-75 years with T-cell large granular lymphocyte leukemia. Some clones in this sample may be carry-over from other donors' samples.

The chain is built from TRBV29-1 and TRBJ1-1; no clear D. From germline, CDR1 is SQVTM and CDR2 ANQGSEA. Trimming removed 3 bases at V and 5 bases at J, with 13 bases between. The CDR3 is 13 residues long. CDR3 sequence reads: CSVEGRQHTEAFF. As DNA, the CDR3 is TGCAGCGTTGAGGGGAGGCAGCATACTGAAGCTTTCTTT.

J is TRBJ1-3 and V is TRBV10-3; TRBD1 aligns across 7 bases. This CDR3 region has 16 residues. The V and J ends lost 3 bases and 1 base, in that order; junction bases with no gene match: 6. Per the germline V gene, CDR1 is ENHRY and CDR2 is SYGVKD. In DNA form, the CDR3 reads TGTGCCATCAGTGATACAGGGGCGGTTTCTGGAAACACCATATATTTT. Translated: CAISDTGAVSGNTIYF.

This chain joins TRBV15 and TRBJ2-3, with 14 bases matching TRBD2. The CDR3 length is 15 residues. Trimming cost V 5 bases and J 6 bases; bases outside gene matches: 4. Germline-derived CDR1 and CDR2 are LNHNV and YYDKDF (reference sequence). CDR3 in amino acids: CATSWTSGRRDTQYF. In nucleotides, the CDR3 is TGTGCCACCAGCTGGACTAGCGGGAGGAGGGATACGCAGTATTTT.

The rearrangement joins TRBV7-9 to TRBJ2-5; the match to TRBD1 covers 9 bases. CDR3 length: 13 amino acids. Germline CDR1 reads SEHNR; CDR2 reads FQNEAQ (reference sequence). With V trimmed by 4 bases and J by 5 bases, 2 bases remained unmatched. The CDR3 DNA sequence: TGTGCCAGCAGCTCCGGGACAGGGGAGACCCAGTACTTC. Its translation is CASSSGTGETQYF.

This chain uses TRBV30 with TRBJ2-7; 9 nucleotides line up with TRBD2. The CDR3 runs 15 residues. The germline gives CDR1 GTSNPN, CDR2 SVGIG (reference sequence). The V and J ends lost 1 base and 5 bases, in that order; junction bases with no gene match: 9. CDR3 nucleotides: TGTGCCTGGAGTGCCGGGCTAGCGGGATTCGACGAGCAGTACTTC. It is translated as CAWSAGLAGFDEQYF. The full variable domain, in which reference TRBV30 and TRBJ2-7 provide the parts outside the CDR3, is SQTIHQWPATLVQPVGSPLSLECTVEGTSNPNLYWYRQAAGRGLQLLFYSVGIGQISSEVPQNLSASRPQDRQFILSSKKLLLSDSGFYLCAWSAGLAGFDEQYFGPGTRLTVT.

DNA for the CDR3: TGTGCCAGCAGTAGAGACAGGACGCCGGGTCAGCCCCAGCATTTT. It is translated as CASSRDRTPGQPQHF. The chain recombines TRBV28 with TRBJ1-5, with a tentative D call TRBD1 (6 bases). The CDR3 sequence is 15 residues long. Germline lookup yields CDR1 MDHEN and CDR2 SYDVKM. Trimming pared 5 bases from V and 6 bases from J, leaving 17 bases between.

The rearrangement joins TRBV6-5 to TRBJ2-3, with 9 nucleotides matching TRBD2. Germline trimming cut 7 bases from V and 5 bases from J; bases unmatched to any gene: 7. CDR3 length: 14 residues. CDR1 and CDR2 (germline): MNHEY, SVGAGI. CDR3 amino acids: CASNSRGGGDTQYF. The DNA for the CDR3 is TGTGCCAGCAATTCGCGGGGGGGCGGAGATACGCAGTATTTT.

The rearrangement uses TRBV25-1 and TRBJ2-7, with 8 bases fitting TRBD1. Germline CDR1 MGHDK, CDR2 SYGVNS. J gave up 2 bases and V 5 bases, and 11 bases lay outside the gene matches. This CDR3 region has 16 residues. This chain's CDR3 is CASSTVEQGEPYEQYF. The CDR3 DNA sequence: TGTGCCAGCAGTACAGTGGAACAGGGGGAACCCTACGAGCAGTACTTC.

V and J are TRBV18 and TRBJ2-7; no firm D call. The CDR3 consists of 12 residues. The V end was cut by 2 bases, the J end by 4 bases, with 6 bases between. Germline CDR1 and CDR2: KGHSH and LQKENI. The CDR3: CASSPGSYEQYF. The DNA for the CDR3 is TGTGCCAGCTCACCAGGGTCATACGAGCAGTACTTC.

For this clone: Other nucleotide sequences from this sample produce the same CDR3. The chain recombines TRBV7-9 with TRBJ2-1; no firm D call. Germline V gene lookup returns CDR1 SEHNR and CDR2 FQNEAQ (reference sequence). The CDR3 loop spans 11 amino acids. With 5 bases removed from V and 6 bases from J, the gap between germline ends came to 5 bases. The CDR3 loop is CASSLTNEQFF. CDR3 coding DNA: TGTGCCAGCAGCCTCACCAATGAGCAGTTCTTC.

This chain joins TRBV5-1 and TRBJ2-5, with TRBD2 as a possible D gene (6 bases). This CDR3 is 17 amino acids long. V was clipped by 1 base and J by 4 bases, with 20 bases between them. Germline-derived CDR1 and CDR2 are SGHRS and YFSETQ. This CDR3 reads CASSLLGEDGAGETQYF. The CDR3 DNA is TGCGCCAGCAGCTTGCTGGGGGAAGACGGAGCGGGAGAGACCCAGTACTTC.

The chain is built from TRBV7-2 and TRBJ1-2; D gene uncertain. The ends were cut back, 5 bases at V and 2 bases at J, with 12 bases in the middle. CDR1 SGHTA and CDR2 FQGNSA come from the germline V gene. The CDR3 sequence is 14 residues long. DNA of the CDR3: TGTGCCAGCAGCGTCGGACCATACAACTATGGCTACACCTTC. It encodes CASSVGPYNYGYTF.

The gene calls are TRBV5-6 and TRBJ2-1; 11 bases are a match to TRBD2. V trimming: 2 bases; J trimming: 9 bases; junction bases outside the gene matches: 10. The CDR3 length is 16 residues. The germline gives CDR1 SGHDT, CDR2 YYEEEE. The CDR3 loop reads CASSLLAGVGLGEQFF. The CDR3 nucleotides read TGTGCCAGCAGCTTACTAGCGGGAGTTGGGTTGGGTGAGCAGTTCTTC.

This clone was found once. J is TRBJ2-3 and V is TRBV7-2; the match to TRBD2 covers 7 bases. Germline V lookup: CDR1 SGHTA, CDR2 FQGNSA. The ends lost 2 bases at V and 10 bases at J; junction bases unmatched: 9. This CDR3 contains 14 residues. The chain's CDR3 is CASSLSGGYGPQYF. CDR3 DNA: TGTGCCAGCAGCTTATCGGGAGGTTACGGCCCGCAGTATTTT.

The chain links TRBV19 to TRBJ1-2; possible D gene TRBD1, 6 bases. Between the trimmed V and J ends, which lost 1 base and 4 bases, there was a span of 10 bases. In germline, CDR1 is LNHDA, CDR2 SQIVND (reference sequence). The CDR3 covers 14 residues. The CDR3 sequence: CASSIARGSYGYTF. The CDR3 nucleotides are TGTGCCAGTAGTATAGCGAGGGGGAGCTATGGCTACACCTTC. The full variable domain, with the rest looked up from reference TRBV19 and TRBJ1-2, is DGGITQSPKYLFRKEGQNVTLSCEQNLNHDAMYWYRQDPGQGLRLIYYSQIVNDFQKGDIAEGYSVSREKKESFPLTVTSAQKNPTAFYLCASSIARGSYGYTFGSGTRLTVV.